Presented here are 4 T cell receptor beta chains from one specimen sequenced in a study of follicular helper T cells after annual influenza vaccination. TCRdb keeps only in-frame clones here, not all; method: immunoSEQ multiplex PCR. In the table there are about 27,000 clones, more than 80% of which are singletons. Time point of the sample: 2014-2015 season, pre-vaccination. The input for sequencing was CXCR5+ CD38- circulating T follicular helper cells from blood, taken on the day of influenza vaccination. Stated subset: circulating Tfh, non-naive CD4+CXCR5+PD-1+ (ICOS+CD38+ or ICOS-CD38-). These TCRs come from an adult who received the influenza vaccine.

The chain has TRBV5-4 and TRBJ2-7; TRBD1 might be the D (5 bases). Germline loops: CDR1 SGHNT, CDR2 YYREEE (reference sequence). The CDR3 runs 14 residues. V dropped 0 bases and J dropped 3 bases, with 10 bases sitting between them. The CDR3 region has the DNA TGTGCCAGCAGCTTGGGTAGCAGGGTCTACGAGCAGTACTTC. The encoded protein is CASSLGSRVYEQYF.

The rearrangement joins TRBV14 to TRBJ2-1; a possible D gene is TRBD2 (6 bases). The length of the CDR3 is 14 residues. V lost 1 base to trimming and J lost 8 bases, with 12 bases between them. CDR1 is SGHDN, CDR2 FVKESK, per germline. The CDR3 coding sequence is TGTGCCAGCAGCCAAGGGCGGGGTTGGGATGAGCAGTTCTTC. Amino acids: CASSQGRGWDEQFF.

The V call is TRBV4-1, the J call TRBJ2-1; 13 bases agree with TRBD2. The trim removed 4 bases at V and 2 bases at J, leaving 8 bases unmatched. Germline lookup yields CDR1 MGHRA and CDR2 YSYEKL. The CDR3 is 18 residues long. In DNA form, the CDR3 reads TGCGCCAGCAGCCGCACCGGGGGACTAGCGGGGCCCTACAATGAGCAGTTCTTC. Its protein product is CASSRTGGLAGPYNEQFF.

This clone was counted a single time. The chain uses TRBV5-6 and TRBJ2-1, with D maybe TRBD2 (6 bases). The V and J ends lost 4 bases and 2 bases respectively, with 7 bases between them. The CDR3 length is 13 residues. Germline loops: CDR1 SGHDT, CDR2 YYEEEE. CDR3 coding DNA: TGTGCCAGCAGCCCGGGAGCCTACAATGAGCAGTTCTTC. As protein: CASSPGAYNEQFF. The full variable domain, rest sourced from reference TRBV5-6 and TRBJ2-1, is DAGVTQSPTHLIKTRGQQVTLRCSPKSGHDTVSWYQQALGQGPQFIFQYYEEEERQRGNFPDRFSGHQFPNYSSELNVNALLLGDSALYLCASSPGAYNEQFFGPGTRLTVL.